A selection of T cell receptor beta chains follows, all from one sample in a study of T cells in Graves' hyperthyroidism and ophthalmopathy. TCRdb ran MiXCR on the multiplex PCR reads and lists one entry per CDR3 protein. The profile covers 310,000 or so distinct CDR3 sequences, with approximately 15% appearing a single time and about 50% taken by the ten largest. Source material: blood. These receptors all come from a woman in her fifties or sixties with Graves' ophthalmopathy. CDR3s leave out the opening cysteine and the closing phenylalanine or tryptophan. Fields, in order: V gene, J gene, CDR3 protein.

TRBV19	TRBJ1-1	ASSIVRYKEAF
TRBV20-1	TRBJ2-1	SAQTRDGAYNEQF
TRBV3-1	TRBJ1-2	ASSPVGDTRNYGYT
TRBV7-2	TRBJ2-2	ASSTYRAGELF
TRBV19	TRBJ1-1	ASSIMGRGNTEAF
TRBV7-2	TRBJ1-1	ASSWGQPSNTEAF
TRBV6-1	TRBJ1-1	ASSQAGTRDTEAF
TRBV5-6	TRBJ1-1	ASRLGEITEAF
TRBV5-6	TRBJ2-1	ASSPLRKRGPYNEQF
TRBV27	TRBJ1-2	ASSSTTGSYRGYT
TRBV7-9	TRBJ2-1	ASGLATLRNEQF
TRBV24-1	TRBJ2-6	ATSASGGAGANVLT
TRBV4-2	TRBJ2-1	ASSQLIAGGPRNEQF
TRBV29-1	TRBJ1-2	SVEAVRDYGYT
TRBV5-6	TRBJ1-6	ASSSPGRMHNSPLH
TRBV5-1	TRBJ2-6	ASSHTGAISGANVLT
TRBV6-2/TRBV6-3	TRBJ1-1	ASSHRRGDTRGRTEAF
TRBV5-1	TRBJ2-7	ASGETASSYEQY
TRBV11-3	TRBJ1-2	ASSTYGTGNDYGYT
TRBV10-3	TRBJ1-1	ATQGRGIKNTEAF
TRBV18	TRBJ2-7	ASSETHGREQY
TRBV13	TRBJ2-7	ASSTSRDRVEQY
TRBV12-3/TRBV12-4	TRBJ2-2	ASSLTGDVGELF
TRBV5-1	TRBJ1-1	ASSLDRELEAF
TRBV6-1	TRBJ2-7	ASSPRGGKDEQY
TRBV9	TRBJ2-7	ASSVSTGSEQY
TRBV7-9	TRBJ1-5	ASSSTDRVGNQPQH
TRBV4-2	TRBJ2-5	ASSQGWAGVGETQY
TRBV7-9	TRBJ2-5	AGSGTGEVTQY
TRBV12-3/TRBV12-4	TRBJ1-1	ASSQNAGTNPEAF
TRBV20-1	TRBJ1-4	SADRGANEKLF
TRBV5-1	TRBJ2-5	ASGRTSQETQY
TRBV20-1	TRBJ2-3	SASRGFGGGTDTQY
TRBV7-9	TRBJ1-4	ASSPDQQWGNEKLF
TRBV7-2	TRBJ2-5	ASSLGGAEYQETQY
TRBV4-3	TRBJ1-1	ASSQGPQMNTEAF
TRBV12-3/TRBV12-4	TRBJ1-1	ASRRQGNTEAF
TRBV7-8	TRBJ1-2	ASSLEGLGYGYT
TRBV12-3/TRBV12-4	TRBJ2-1	ASSLTLAALSSYNEQF